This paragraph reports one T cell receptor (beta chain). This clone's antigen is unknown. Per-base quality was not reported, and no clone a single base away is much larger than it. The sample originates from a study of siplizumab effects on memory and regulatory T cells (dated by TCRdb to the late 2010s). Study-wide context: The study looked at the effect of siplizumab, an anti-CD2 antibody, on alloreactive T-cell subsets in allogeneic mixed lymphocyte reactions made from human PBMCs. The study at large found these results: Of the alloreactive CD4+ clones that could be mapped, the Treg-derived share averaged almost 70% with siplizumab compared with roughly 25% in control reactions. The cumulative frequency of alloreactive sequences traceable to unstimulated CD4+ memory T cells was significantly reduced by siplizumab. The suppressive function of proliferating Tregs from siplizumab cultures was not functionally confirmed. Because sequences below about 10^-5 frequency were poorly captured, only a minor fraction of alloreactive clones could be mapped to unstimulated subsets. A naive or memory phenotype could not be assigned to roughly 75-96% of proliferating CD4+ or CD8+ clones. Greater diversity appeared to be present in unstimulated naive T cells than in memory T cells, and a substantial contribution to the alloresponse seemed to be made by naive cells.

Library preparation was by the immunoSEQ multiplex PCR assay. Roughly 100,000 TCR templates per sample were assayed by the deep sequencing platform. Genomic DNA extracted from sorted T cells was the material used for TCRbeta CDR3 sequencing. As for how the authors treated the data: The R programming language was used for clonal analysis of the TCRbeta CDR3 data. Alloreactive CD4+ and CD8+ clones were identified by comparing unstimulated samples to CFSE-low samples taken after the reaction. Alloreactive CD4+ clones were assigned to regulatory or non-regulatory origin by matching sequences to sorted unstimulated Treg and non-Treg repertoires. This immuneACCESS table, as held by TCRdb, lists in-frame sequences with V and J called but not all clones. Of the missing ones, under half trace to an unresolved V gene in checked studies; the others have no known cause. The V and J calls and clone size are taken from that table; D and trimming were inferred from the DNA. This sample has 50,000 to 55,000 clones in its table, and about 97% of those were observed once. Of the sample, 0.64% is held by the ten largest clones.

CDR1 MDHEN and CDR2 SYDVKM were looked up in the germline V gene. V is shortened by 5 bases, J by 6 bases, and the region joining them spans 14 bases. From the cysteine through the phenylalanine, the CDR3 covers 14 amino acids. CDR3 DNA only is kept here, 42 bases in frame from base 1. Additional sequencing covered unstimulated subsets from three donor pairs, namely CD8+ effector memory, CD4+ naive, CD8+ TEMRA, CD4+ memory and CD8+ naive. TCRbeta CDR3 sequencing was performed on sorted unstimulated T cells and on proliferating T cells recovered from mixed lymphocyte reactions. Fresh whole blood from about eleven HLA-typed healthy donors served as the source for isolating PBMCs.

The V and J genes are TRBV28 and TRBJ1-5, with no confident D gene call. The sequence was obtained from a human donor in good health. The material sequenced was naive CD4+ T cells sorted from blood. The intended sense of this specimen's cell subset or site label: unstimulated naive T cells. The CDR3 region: CASSLGLAGQPQHF. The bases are TGTGCCAGCAGTCTGGGCCTTGCGGGTCAGCCCCAGCATTTT.